This T cell receptor beta chain was captured in a study of CD8 T cells in ankylosing spondylitis. Quantitative 5'-RACE with molecular barcodes generated TCR beta libraries. TCRdb re-called the 5' RACE reads with MiXCR, one entry per CDR3 protein. The table lists about 90,000 distinct CDR3 sequences, 9% of them singletons. This clonotype was observed a few times. Its specificity is not known. Findings and limits, study-wide: Typical of ankylosing spondylitis blood, it appeared, was a TCR beta motif of eight highly homologous variants. CD8+ disease-linked clones were present at relatively low frequencies in blood. In ankylosing spondylitis patients, matched synovial fluid reportedly showed significant enrichment of disease-linked clones. A number of the motif variants had already been described in reactive arthritis synovial fluid and blood.

The clonotype comes from a male donor with ankylosing spondylitis. Sequencing was done on a sample of blood, either unsorted or a sorted T cell fraction (not recorded which).

The CDR3 region has the DNA TGTGCCAGCAGCTTACCGCAGCTTAGAGATACGCAGTATTTT. Translated, it gives CASSLPQLRDTQYF. The chain has TRBV7-9 and TRBJ2-3; D gene unclear. The germline CDR1 and CDR2 sequences are SEHNR and FQNEAQ (reference sequence). The CDR3 spans 14 residues. Trimming stripped 2 bases from V and 5 bases from J, with 11 bases between.